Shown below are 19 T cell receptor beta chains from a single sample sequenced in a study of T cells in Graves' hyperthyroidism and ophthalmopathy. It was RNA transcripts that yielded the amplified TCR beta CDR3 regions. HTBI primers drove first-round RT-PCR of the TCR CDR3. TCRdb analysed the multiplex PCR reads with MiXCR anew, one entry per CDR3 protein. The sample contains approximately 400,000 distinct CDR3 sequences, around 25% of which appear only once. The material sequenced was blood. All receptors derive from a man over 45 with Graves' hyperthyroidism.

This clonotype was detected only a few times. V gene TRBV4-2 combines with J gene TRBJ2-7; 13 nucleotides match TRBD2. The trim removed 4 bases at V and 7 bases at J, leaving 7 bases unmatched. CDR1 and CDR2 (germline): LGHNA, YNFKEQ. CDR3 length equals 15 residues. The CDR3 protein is CASSLGTSGASEQYF. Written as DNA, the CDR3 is TGTGCCAGCAGCCTAGGGACTAGCGGGGCTAGTGAGCAGTACTTC.

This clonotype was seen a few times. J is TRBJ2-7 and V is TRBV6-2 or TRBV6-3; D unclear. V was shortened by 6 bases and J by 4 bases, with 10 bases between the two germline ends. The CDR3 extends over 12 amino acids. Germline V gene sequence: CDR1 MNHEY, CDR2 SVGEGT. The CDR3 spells CASRATIYEQYF. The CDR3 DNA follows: TGTGCCAGCAGGGCAACCATTTACGAGCAGTACTTC.

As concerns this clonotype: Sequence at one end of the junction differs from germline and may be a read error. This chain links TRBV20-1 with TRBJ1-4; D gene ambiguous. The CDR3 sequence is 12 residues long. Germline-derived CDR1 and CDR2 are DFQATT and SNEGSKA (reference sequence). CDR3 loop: CSAGDLGEKLFF. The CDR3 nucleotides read TGCAGTGCTGGAGACCTCGGTGAAAAACTGTTTTTT.

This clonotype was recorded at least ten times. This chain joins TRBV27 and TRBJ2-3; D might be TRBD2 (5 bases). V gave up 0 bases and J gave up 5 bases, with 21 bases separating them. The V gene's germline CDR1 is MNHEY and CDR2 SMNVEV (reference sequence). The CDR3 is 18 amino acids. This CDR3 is CASSLSGEQDPERDTQYF. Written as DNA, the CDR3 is TGTGCCAGCAGTTTATCGGGAGAGCAGGACCCAGAGAGAGATACGCAGTATTTT.

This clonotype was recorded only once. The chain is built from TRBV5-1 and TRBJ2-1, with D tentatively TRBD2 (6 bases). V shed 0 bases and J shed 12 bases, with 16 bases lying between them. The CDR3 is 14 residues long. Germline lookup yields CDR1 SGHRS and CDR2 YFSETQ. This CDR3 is CASSLGDSGSWQFF. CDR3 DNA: TGCGCCAGCAGCTTGGGAGATAGCGGTTCGTGGCAGTTCTTC.

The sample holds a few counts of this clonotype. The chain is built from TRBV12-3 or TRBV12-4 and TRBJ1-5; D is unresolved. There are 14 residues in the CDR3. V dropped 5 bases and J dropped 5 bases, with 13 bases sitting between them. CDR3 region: CASSPTRPDQPQHF. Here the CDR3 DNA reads TGTGCCAGCAGTCCAACAAGGCCCGATCAGCCCCAGCATTTT.

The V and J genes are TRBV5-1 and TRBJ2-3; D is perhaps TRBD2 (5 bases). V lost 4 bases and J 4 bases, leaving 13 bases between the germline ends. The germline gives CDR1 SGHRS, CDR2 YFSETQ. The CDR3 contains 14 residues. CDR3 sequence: CASSRGTSPDTQYF. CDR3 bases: TGCGCCAGCAGCCGCGGAACTAGTCCAGATACGCAGTATTTT.

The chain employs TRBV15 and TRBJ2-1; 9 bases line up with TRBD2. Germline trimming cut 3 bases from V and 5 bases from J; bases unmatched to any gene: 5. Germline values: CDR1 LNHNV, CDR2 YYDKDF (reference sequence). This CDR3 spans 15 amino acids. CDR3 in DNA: TGTGCCACCAGCAGTAGGGTAGCGGGAGACAATGAGCAGTTCTTC. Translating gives CATSSRVAGDNEQFF.

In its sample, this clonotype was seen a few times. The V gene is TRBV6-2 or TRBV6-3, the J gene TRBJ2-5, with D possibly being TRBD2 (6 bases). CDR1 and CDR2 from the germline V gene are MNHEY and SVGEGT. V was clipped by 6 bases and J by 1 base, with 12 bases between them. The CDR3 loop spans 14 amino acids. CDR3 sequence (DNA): TGTGCCAGCAGACGGGAGAGGGCCCAAGAGACCCAGTACTTC. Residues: CASRRERAQETQYF.

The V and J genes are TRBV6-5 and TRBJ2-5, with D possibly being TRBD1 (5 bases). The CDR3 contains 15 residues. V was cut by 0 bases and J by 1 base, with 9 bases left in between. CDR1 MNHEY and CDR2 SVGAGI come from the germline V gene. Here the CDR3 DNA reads TGTGCCAGCAGTTACTCTGGGGCTATCCAAGAGACCCAGTACTTC. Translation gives CASSYSGAIQETQYF.

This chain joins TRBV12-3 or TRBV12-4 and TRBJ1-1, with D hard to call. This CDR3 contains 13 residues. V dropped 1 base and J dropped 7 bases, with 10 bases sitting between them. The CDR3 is CASSLVGTLEAFF. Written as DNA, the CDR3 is TGTGCCAGCAGTTTAGTGGGCACGCTTGAAGCTTTCTTT.

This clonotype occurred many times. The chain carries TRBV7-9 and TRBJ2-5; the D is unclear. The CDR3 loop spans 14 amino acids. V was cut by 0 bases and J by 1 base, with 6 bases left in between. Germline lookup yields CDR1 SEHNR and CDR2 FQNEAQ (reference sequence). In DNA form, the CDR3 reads TGTGCCAGCAGCTTAGCGTCGGCCCAAGAGACCCAGTACTTC. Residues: CASSLASAQETQYF.

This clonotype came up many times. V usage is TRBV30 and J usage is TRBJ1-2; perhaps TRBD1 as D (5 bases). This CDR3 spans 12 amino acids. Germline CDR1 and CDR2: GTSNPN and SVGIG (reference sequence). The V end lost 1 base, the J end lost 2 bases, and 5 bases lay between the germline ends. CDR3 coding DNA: TGTGCCTGGAGTGGACAGAACTATGGCTACACCTTC. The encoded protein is CAWSGQNYGYTF.

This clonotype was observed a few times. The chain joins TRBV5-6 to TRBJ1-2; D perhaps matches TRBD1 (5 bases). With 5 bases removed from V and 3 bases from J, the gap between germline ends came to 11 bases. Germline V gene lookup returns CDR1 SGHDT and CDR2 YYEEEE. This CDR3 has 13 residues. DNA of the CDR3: TGTGCCAGCAGGGAAACGGGGCACTATGGCTACACCTTC. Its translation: CASRETGHYGYTF.

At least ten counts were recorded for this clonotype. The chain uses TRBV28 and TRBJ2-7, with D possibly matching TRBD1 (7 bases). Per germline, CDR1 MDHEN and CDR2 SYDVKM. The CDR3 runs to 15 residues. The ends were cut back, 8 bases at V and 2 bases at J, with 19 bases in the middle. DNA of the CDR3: TGTGCCAGCTCCCCAGGGGGGACGCCGACCTACGAGCAGTACTTC. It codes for CASSPGGTPTYEQYF. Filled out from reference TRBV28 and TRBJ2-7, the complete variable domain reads DVKVTQSSRYLVKRTGEKVFLECVQDMDHENMFWYRQDPGLGLRLIYFSYDVKMKEKGDIPEGYSVSREKKERFSLILESASTNQTSMYLCASSPGGTPTYEQYFGPGTRLTVT.

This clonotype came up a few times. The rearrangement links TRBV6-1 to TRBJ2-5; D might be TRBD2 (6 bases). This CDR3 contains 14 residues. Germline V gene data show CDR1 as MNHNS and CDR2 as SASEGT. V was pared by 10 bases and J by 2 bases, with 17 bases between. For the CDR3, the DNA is TGTGCCACCAATAAGCGGGCAGCTCAAGAGACCCAGTACTTC. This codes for CATNKRAAQETQYF.

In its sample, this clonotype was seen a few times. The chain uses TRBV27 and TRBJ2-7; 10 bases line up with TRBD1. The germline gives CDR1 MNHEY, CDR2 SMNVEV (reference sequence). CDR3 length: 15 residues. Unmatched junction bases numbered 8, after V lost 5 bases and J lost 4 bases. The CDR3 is CASSIDRDRGYEQYF. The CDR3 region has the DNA TGTGCCAGCAGTATCGACCGGGACAGGGGATACGAGCAGTACTTC.

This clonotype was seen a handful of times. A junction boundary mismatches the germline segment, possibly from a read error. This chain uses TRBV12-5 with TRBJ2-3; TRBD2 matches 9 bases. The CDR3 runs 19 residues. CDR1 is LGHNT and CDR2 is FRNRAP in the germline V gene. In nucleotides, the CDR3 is TGTGCTAGTGGCTTGGGACAGTGGACCCGGACTAGCGGCACAGATACGCAGTATTTT. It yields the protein CASGLGQWTRTSGTDTQYF. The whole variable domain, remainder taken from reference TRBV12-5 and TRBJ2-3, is DARVTQTPRHKVTEMGQEVTMRCQPILGHNTVFWYRQTMMQGLELLAYFRNRAPLDDSGMPKDRFSAEMPDATLATLKIQPSEPRDSAVYFCASGLGQWTRTSGTDTQYFGPGTRLTVL.

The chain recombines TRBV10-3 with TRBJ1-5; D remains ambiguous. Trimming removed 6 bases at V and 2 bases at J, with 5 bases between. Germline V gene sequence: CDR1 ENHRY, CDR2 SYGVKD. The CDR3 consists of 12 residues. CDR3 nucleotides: TGTGCCATCAGCCAGGGCAATCAGCCCCAGCATTTT. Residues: CAISQGNQPQHF.